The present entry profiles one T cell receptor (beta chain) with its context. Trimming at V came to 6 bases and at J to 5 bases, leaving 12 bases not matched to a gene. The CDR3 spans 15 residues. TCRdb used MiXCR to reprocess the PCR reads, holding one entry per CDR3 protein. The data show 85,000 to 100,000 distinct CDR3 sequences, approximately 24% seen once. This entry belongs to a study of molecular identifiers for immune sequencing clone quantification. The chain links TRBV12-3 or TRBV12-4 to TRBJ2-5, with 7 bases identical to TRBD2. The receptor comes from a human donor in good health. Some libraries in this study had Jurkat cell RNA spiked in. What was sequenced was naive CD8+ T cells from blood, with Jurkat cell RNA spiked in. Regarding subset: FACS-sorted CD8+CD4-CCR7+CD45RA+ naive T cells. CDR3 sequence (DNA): TGTGCCAGCAGCCCCAGGGCGGGAGATCGGGAGACCCAGTACTTC. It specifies CASSPRAGDRETQYF.